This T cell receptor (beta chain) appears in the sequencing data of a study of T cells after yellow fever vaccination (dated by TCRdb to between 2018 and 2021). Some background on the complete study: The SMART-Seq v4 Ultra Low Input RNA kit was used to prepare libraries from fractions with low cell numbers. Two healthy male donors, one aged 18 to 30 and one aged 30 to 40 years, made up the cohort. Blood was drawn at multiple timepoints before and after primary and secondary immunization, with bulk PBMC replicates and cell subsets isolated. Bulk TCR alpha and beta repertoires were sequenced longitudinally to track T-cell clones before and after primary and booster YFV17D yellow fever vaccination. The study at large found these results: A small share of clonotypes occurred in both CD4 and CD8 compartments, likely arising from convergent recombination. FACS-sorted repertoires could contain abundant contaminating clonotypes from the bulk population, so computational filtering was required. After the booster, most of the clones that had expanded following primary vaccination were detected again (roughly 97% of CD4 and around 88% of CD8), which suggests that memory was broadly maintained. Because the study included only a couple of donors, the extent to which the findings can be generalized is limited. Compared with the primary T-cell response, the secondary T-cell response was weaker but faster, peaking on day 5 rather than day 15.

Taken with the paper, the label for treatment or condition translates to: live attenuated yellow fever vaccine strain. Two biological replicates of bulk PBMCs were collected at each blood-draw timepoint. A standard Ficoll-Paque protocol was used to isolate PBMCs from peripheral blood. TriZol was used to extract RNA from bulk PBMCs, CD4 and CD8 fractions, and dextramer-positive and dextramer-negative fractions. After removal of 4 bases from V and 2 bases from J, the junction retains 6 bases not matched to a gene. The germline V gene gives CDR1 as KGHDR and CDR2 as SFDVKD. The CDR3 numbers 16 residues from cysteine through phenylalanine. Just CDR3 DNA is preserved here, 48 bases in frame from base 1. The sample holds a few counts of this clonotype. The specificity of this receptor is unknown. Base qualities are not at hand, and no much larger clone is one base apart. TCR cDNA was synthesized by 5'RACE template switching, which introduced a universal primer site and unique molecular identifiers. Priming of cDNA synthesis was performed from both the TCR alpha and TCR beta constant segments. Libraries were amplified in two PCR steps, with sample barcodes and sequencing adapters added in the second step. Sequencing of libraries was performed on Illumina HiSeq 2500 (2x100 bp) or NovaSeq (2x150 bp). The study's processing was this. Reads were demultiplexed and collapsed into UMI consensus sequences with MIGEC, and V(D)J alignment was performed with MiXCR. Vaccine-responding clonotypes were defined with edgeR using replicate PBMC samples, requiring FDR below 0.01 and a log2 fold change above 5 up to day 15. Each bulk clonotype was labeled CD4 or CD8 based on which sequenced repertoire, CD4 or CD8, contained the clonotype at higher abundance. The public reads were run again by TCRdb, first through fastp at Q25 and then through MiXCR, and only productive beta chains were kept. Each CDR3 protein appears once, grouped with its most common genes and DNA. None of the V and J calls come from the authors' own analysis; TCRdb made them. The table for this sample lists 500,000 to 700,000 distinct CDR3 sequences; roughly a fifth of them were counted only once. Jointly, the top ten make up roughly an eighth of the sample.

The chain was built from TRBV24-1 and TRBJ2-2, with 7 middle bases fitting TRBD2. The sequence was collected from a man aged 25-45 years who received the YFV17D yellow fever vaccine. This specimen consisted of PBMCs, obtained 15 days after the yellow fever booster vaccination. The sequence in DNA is TGTGCCACCAGTGACGGGGGGAGGGCCAACACCGGGGAGCTGTTTTTT. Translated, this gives CATSDGGRANTGELFF.